This T cell receptor (beta chain) came from a study of T cell clusters in autoimmune cytopenias. Whole-study results and caveats: TRB repertoire shifts in secondary cytopenia and chronic lymphocytic leukemia mostly reflected lymphoma, not autoimmunity.

CDR3 length: 14 residues. Germline V gene lookup returns CDR1 SGHVS and CDR2 FNYEAQ. Each sample's input was 250 ng genomic DNA, some 38,000 genome equivalents. Multiplex touch-down PCR amplified TRB using TRB-A and TRB-B pools in one tube. With the multiplex PCR reads reprocessed, TCRdb shows one record per CDR3 protein and no DNA. The specimen's table records 7,000 or so distinct CDR3 sequences. Worth noting for this clonotype: Antigen unknown.

This sample was shared with a second study, whose subject was T cell repertoires in aging, cancer and after chemotherapy.

Material for sequencing was peripheral blood. The source of this sequence is a human donor in good health. This rearrangement joins TRBV7-6 to TRBJ2-5; the D call of TRBD1 rests on TCRdb alone, since no DNA is present to check it. CDR3 sequence reads: CASSSTGTQETQYF.